This T cell receptor (beta chain) was recorded in a study of cytomegalovirus exposure and HLA in healthy donors. On the study more broadly: Unique TCRs numbering roughly 85 million, obtained from HLA-typed donors, made up an early data release. Genotyping of some 390 donors showed that about 79% belonged to the Caucasian-associated ancestry cluster. General observations from the study: Later genetic work tied a missense DCLRE1C variant to beta-chain V and J trimming. It was 150 to 200 TCR beta chains that were listed as cytomegalovirus-associated.

Comment on this clone: Antigen unknown.

60 Vbeta and 13 Jbeta primers were used in PCR. Sequencing used immunoSEQ multiplex PCR; TCRdb keeps in-frame clones, though not all of them. The sample includes 85,000 to 130,000 clones, 75% of them seen just once. The germline CDR1 and CDR2 sequences are WSHSY and SAAADI. The CDR3 runs 15 residues. Trimming left V 0 bases short and J 0 bases short, with 9 bases between. This clonotype was sampled from a male donor in good health and CMV-seropositive. Sequences were obtained from PBMCs. The chain joins TRBV10-2 to TRBJ2-7; TRBD1 might be the D (5 bases). CDR3 residues: CASSESPDSSYEQYF. In DNA form, the CDR3 reads TGCGCCAGCAGTGAGTCCCCCGACAGCTCCTACGAGCAGTACTTC.